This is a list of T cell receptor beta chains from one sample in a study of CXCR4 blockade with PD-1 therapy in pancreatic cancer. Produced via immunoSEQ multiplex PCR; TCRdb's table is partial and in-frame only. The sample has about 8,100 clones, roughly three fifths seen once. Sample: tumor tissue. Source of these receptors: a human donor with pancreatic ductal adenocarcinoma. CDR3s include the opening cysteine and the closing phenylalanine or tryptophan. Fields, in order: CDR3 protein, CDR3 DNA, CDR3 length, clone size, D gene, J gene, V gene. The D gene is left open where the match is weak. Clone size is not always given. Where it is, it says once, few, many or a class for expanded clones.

cdr3_aa: CATSRDPARAESPLHF
cdr3_nt: TGTGCCACCAGCAGAGATCCCGCTAGGGCGGAGTCACCCCTCCACTTT
cdr3_length: 16
clone_size: .
d_call: .
j_call: TRBJ1-6
v_call: TRBV15

cdr3_aa: CASSQETGVVSPLHF
cdr3_nt: TGTGCCAGCAGCCAAGAAACAGGGGTTGTTTCACCCCTCCACTTT
cdr3_length: 15
clone_size: few
d_call: TRBD1
j_call: TRBJ1-6
v_call: TRBV14

cdr3_aa: CASSEDSGGTSDTQYF
cdr3_nt: TGTGCCAGCAGTGAAGACAGCGGGGGGACCTCAGATACGCAGTATTTT
cdr3_length: 16
clone_size: .
d_call: TRBD2
j_call: TRBJ2-3
v_call: TRBV6-1

cdr3_aa: CASSPQEAYGYTF
cdr3_nt: TGTGCCAGCTCACCACAAGAGGCCTATGGCTACACCTTC
cdr3_length: 13
clone_size: .
d_call: .
j_call: TRBJ1-2
v_call: TRBV18

cdr3_aa: CATSRDPGGWSTQPQHF
cdr3_nt: TGTGCCACCAGCAGAGATCCTGGGGGGTGGTCTACTCAGCCCCAGCATTTT
cdr3_length: 17
clone_size: .
d_call: .
j_call: TRBJ1-5
v_call: TRBV15

cdr3_aa: CASNNLNTEAFF
cdr3_nt: TGTGCCAGTAACAATCTGAACACTGAAGCTTTCTTT
cdr3_length: 12
clone_size: few
d_call: .
j_call: TRBJ1-1
v_call: TRBV19

cdr3_aa: CASSISDGGGTGTYEQYF
cdr3_nt: TGTGCCAGTAGTATAAGTGACGGTGGGGGGACAGGAACCTACGAGCAGTACTTC
cdr3_length: 18
clone_size: .
d_call: TRBD1
j_call: TRBJ2-7
v_call: TRBV19

cdr3_aa: CASSVVGDSYEQYF
cdr3_nt: TGTGCCAGCAGCGTAGTTGGGGACAGCTACGAGCAGTACTTC
cdr3_length: 14
clone_size: .
d_call: TRBD1
j_call: TRBJ2-7
v_call: TRBV9

cdr3_aa: CATSREGGRHGYTF
cdr3_nt: TGTGCCACCAGCAGAGAAGGGGGGCGCCATGGCTACACCTTC
cdr3_length: 14
clone_size: .
d_call: .
j_call: TRBJ1-2
v_call: TRBV15

cdr3_aa: CASSLVGQNNEQFF
cdr3_nt: TGTGCCAGCAGCTTAGTTGGACAGAACAATGAGCAGTTCTTC
cdr3_length: 14
clone_size: many
d_call: .
j_call: TRBJ2-1
v_call: TRBV11-3

cdr3_aa: CAIREGTMGYYDYGYTF
cdr3_nt: TGTGCCATCCGCGAAGGGACAATGGGCTACTACGACTATGGCTACACCTTC
cdr3_length: 17
clone_size: .
d_call: .
j_call: TRBJ1-2
v_call: TRBV10-3

cdr3_aa: CASSIGGRGEQFF
cdr3_nt: TGTGCCAGTAGTATAGGGGGCCGGGGAGAGCAGTTCTTC
cdr3_length: 13
clone_size: .
d_call: .
j_call: TRBJ2-1
v_call: TRBV19

cdr3_aa: CASSLLAGGAGELFF
cdr3_nt: TGTGCCAGCAGCTTACTAGCGGGAGGGGCCGGGGAGCTGTTTTTT
cdr3_length: 15
clone_size: .
d_call: TRBD2
j_call: TRBJ2-2
v_call: TRBV14

cdr3_aa: CASSRGEQSTDTQYF
cdr3_nt: TGTGCCAGTAGTAGAGGGGAACAGAGCACAGATACGCAGTATTTT
cdr3_length: 15
clone_size: .
d_call: .
j_call: TRBJ2-3
v_call: TRBV19

cdr3_aa: CASSSQGARDTQYF
cdr3_nt: TGTGCCAGCAGCTCACAGGGGGCAAGAGATACGCAGTATTTT
cdr3_length: 14
clone_size: .
d_call: TRBD1
j_call: TRBJ2-3
v_call: TRBV9

cdr3_aa: CASSQFVYQYF
cdr3_nt: TGTGCCAGCAGCCAGTTTGTATATCAGTACTTC
cdr3_length: 11
clone_size: .
d_call: .
j_call: TRBJ2-5
v_call: TRBV14

cdr3_aa: CASSRRENTGELFF
cdr3_nt: TGTGCCAGCAGTAGACGGGAGAACACCGGGGAGCTGTTTTTT
cdr3_length: 14
clone_size: medium-sized
d_call: .
j_call: TRBJ2-2
v_call: TRBV11-3

cdr3_aa: CASSQNRRGNEQFF
cdr3_nt: TGCGCCAGCAGCCAAAACCGCAGGGGTAATGAGCAGTTCTTC
cdr3_length: 14
clone_size: .
d_call: .
j_call: TRBJ2-1
v_call: TRBV1

cdr3_aa: CASRPRASSPGELFF
cdr3_nt: TGCGCCAGCAGACCCCGGGCCTCATCCCCCGGGGAGCTGTTTTTT
cdr3_length: 15
clone_size: few
d_call: .
j_call: TRBJ2-2
v_call: TRBV23-1

cdr3_aa: CASSLRGGAGNTIYF
cdr3_nt: TGTGCCAGCAGCTTAAGGGGAGGCGCTGGAAACACCATATATTTT
cdr3_length: 15
clone_size: .
d_call: .
j_call: TRBJ1-3
v_call: TRBV11-3

cdr3_aa: CASSPAGPIYNEQFF
cdr3_nt: TGTGCCAGCAGCCCAGCAGGGCCTATCTACAATGAGCAGTTCTTC
cdr3_length: 15
clone_size: .
d_call: .
j_call: TRBJ2-1
v_call: TRBV9

cdr3_aa: CASSRLDSWETQYF
cdr3_nt: TGTGCCAGCAGCCGACTCGACAGTTGGGAGACCCAGTACTTC
cdr3_length: 14
clone_size: .
d_call: .
j_call: TRBJ2-5
v_call: TRBV6-8

cdr3_aa: CASSIARGKGPEAFF
cdr3_nt: TGTGCCAGTAGTATAGCGAGGGGAAAGGGCCCTGAAGCTTTCTTT
cdr3_length: 15
clone_size: .
d_call: .
j_call: TRBJ1-1
v_call: TRBV19

cdr3_aa: CASKGLSGGPTKETQYF
cdr3_nt: TGTGCCAGTAAGGGACTAAGCGGGGGGCCGACAAAAGAGACCCAGTACTTC
cdr3_length: 17
clone_size: .
d_call: TRBD2
j_call: TRBJ2-5
v_call: TRBV19

cdr3_aa: CASAYRVGEKLFF
cdr3_nt: TGTGCCTCTGCATACAGGGTGGGGGAAAAACTGTTTTTT
cdr3_length: 13
clone_size: .
d_call: .
j_call: TRBJ1-4
v_call: TRBV30

cdr3_aa: CAISEVSADTQYF
cdr3_nt: TGTGCCATCAGTGAGGTGAGCGCAGATACGCAGTATTTT
cdr3_length: 13
clone_size: few
d_call: .
j_call: TRBJ2-3
v_call: TRBV10-3

cdr3_aa: CASSTGGSRETQYF
cdr3_nt: TGTGCCAGCTCCACAGGGGGAAGTAGAGAGACCCAGTACTTC
cdr3_length: 14
clone_size: .
d_call: TRBD1
j_call: TRBJ2-5
v_call: TRBV19

cdr3_aa: CASSLLAGDLNEQFF
cdr3_nt: TGTGCCAGCAGTCTTCTCGCGGGAGACCTCAATGAGCAGTTCTTC
cdr3_length: 15
clone_size: .
d_call: TRBD2
j_call: TRBJ2-1
v_call: TRBV28

cdr3_aa: CASSVSSGYSTDTQYF
cdr3_nt: TGTGCCAGCAGTGTATCTAGCGGTTATAGCACAGATACGCAGTATTTT
cdr3_length: 16
clone_size: few
d_call: TRBD2
j_call: TRBJ2-3
v_call: TRBV28

cdr3_aa: CASSLQAYNEQFF
cdr3_nt: TGTGCCAGCTCACTTCAAGCCTACAATGAGCAGTTCTTC
cdr3_length: 13
clone_size: once
d_call: .
j_call: TRBJ2-1
v_call: TRBV18

cdr3_aa: CASRATSGVLYEQYF
cdr3_nt: TGTGCCAGCAGAGCAACTAGCGGGGTACTCTACGAGCAGTACTTC
cdr3_length: 15
clone_size: .
d_call: TRBD2
j_call: TRBJ2-7
v_call: TRBV14

cdr3_aa: CASSPYHGDSYEQYF
cdr3_nt: TGTGCCAGCAGCCCGTACCATGGGGATTCCTACGAGCAGTACTTC
cdr3_length: 15
clone_size: .
d_call: .
j_call: TRBJ2-7
v_call: TRBV11-3

cdr3_aa: CSVEWQGVFYGYTF
cdr3_nt: TGCAGCGTTGAATGGCAGGGGGTTTTCTATGGCTACACCTTC
cdr3_length: 14
clone_size: .
d_call: TRBD1
j_call: TRBJ1-2
v_call: TRBV29-1

cdr3_aa: CASSQRGGGLDEQFF
cdr3_nt: TGTGCCAGCAGCCAGCGGGGTGGGGGATTAGATGAGCAGTTCTTC
cdr3_length: 15
clone_size: few
d_call: TRBD2
j_call: TRBJ2-1
v_call: TRBV9

cdr3_aa: CASSVRPGTGVSDEQFF
cdr3_nt: TGTGCCAGCAGCGTTAGGCCAGGGACAGGGGTATCGGATGAGCAGTTCTTC
cdr3_length: 17
clone_size: medium-sized
d_call: TRBD1
j_call: TRBJ2-1
v_call: TRBV9

cdr3_aa: CATSSIRRTMDGYTF
cdr3_nt: TGTGCCACCAGCAGCATCAGGAGGACAATGGATGGCTACACCTTC
cdr3_length: 15
clone_size: few
d_call: .
j_call: TRBJ1-2
v_call: TRBV15

cdr3_aa: CASAGKLYNEQFF
cdr3_nt: TGTGCCAGCGCTGGGAAATTGTACAATGAGCAGTTCTTC
cdr3_length: 13
clone_size: .
d_call: .
j_call: TRBJ2-1
v_call: TRBV12-5